The T cell receptor (beta chain) described here comes from a study of response to subunit inactivated influenza vaccine. The study, taken as a whole, reports: The authors put forward the suggestion that each seasonal influenza vaccination may bring in only a limited number of new T cells.

The CDR3 sequence is 14 residues long. The V end was cut by 3 bases, the J end by 6 bases, with 14 bases between. Germline assignment: CDR1 MNHEY and CDR2 SVGEGT. Concerning this clonotype itself: The antigen remains unidentified.

Each CDR3 protein is one row after TCRdb ran MiXCR on the RT-PCR reads. The repertoire holds hundreds of thousands of distinct CDR3 sequences, 10% to 11% seen once, with around 12% in the top ten. The TCR sequence derives from a man aged 45-60 years who received an inactivated influenza vaccine. The chain combines TRBV6-2 or TRBV6-3 with TRBJ1-2, with D uncertain. Specimen: PBMCs from blood, collected roughly 6 weeks after vaccination. Here the CDR3 DNA reads TGTGCCAGCAGTTATCTACGGTCCGGGGATGGCTACACCTTC. Protein: CASSYLRSGDGYTF.